The 26 T cell receptor beta chains listed next were all sequenced from one sample in a study of PD-1 blockade in classical Hodgkin lymphoma. Following autologous stem cell transplantation, relapse occurred in every patient, and exposure to brentuximab vedotin varied. Method: immunoSEQ multiplex PCR; TCRdb's copy keeps in-frame clones and lacks some. The sample has approximately 25,000 clones; roughly three quarters are singletons. Material: peripheral blood mononuclear cells (PBMCs), obtained at baseline. Receptors were obtained from a human donor with classical Hodgkin lymphoma.

CDR3 bases: TGTGCCAGCAGCTTAGCCGCGAGGGGACAGGGGTACGAGCAGTACTTC. Amino acids: CASSLAARGQGYEQYF. The rearrangement joins TRBV7-6 to TRBJ2-7, with 10 bases matching TRBD1. Losses at the gene ends were 0 bases for V and 4 bases for J; bases not matched to a gene: 6. CDR3 length: 16 residues. The germline CDR1 and CDR2 sequences are SGHVS and FNYEAQ.

CDR3 sequence (DNA): TGTGCCAGCAGCCAGTCCTCGTCCTACGAGCAGTACTTC. It encodes CASSQSSSYEQYF. The V gene is TRBV11-2, the J gene TRBJ2-7, with D uncertain. CDR1 and CDR2 (germline): SGHAT, FQNNGV. This CDR3 region has 13 residues. The V end lost 5 bases, the J end lost 1 base, and 9 bases lay between the germline ends.

The chain has TRBV4-2 and TRBJ2-7, with 10 nucleotides matching TRBD1. The ends lost 0 bases at V and 7 bases at J; junction bases unmatched: 9. The CDR3 spans 16 residues. Germline CDR1 LGHNA, CDR2 YNFKEQ. DNA for the CDR3: TGTGCCAGCAGCCAAGAACGGGACAGGGGAGGGGGAGAGCAGTACTTC. Protein: CASSQERDRGGGEQYF.

The J gene is TRBJ2-7, the V gene TRBV7-6, with 7 bases identical to TRBD1. The CDR3 is 14 residues long. CDR1 and CDR2 (germline): SGHVS, FNYEAQ. The trim removed 5 bases at V and 2 bases at J, leaving 6 bases unmatched. The CDR3 DNA follows: TGTGCCAGCAGCCAAGGGGACAGAGCCTACGAGCAGTACTTC. Its translation: CASSQGDRAYEQYF.

V usage is TRBV5-6 and J usage is TRBJ1-5, with no clear D. This CDR3 contains 14 residues. The V end was cut by 2 bases, the J end by 3 bases, with 9 bases between. Germline V lookup: CDR1 SGHDT, CDR2 YYEEEE. CDR3 bases: TGTGCCAGCAGCTTACAGCTACCCAATCAGCCCCAGCATTTT. Translation: CASSLQLPNQPQHF.

This clone was counted once. The chain combines TRBV7-9 with TRBJ2-3; 7 positions agree with TRBD1. Germline values: CDR1 SEHNR, CDR2 FQNEAQ (reference sequence). The V segment lost 5 bases and the J segment 0 bases; nucleotides outside the gene matches: 5. The length of the CDR3 is 15 residues. The CDR3 region has the DNA TGTGCCAGCAGCCTGGGACAGTCGAGCACAGATACGCAGTATTTT. This translates into CASSLGQSSTDTQYF.

In its sample, this clone is medium-sized. V usage is TRBV7-8 and J usage is TRBJ1-2; D possibly corresponds to TRBD1 (5 bases). The V end was cut by 4 bases, the J end by 0 bases, with 15 bases between. CDR3 length equals 16 residues. CDR1 SGHVS and CDR2 FQNEAQ come from the germline V gene. Here the CDR3 reads CASSSGAGIANYGYTF. The CDR3 coding sequence is TGTGCCAGCAGCTCTGGCGCAGGGATAGCTAACTATGGCTACACCTTC.

The gene calls are TRBV11-3 and TRBJ2-3; D is uncertain. The germline V and J ends were trimmed by 1 base and 2 bases, with 7 bases remaining between them. From germline, CDR1 is SGHNT and CDR2 YENEEA. The length of the CDR3 is 14 residues. CDR3: CASSLAPLTDTQYF. The CDR3 coding sequence is TGTGCCAGCAGCTTAGCTCCTCTCACAGATACGCAGTATTTT.

This clone is judged medium-sized (0.01 to 0.1%). Other DNA sequences in this specimen translate into the identical CDR3. This chain joins TRBV5-4 and TRBJ1-1, with D possibly being TRBD1 (5 bases). Germline CDR1 and CDR2: SGHNT and YYREEE (reference sequence). Between the trimmed V and J ends, which lost 1 base and 1 base, there was a span of 5 bases. This CDR3 contains 13 residues. Here the CDR3 reads CASSLQGNTEAFF. DNA of the CDR3: TGTGCCAGCAGCTTGCAGGGGAACACTGAAGCTTTCTTT.

The chain has TRBV9 and TRBJ1-1; the match to TRBD1 covers 7 bases. Germline V gene sequence: CDR1 SGDLS, CDR2 YYNGEE. The CDR3 covers 15 residues. Germline trimming cut 3 bases from V and 0 bases from J; bases unmatched to any gene: 5. Written as DNA, the CDR3 is TGTGCCAGCAGCGACGGGGACAGCCTGAACACTGAAGCTTTCTTT. It yields the protein CASSDGDSLNTEAFF. Complete variable domain (other parts from reference TRBV9 and TRBJ1-1): DSGVTQTPKHLITATGQRVTLRCSPRSGDLSVYWYQQSLDQGLQFLIQYYNGEERAKGNILERFSAQQFPDLHSELNLSSLELGDSALYFCASSDGDSLNTEAFFGQGTRLTVV.

The genes are TRBV5-1 and TRBJ1-4; D call uncertain. V lost 0 bases to trimming and J lost 6 bases, with 15 bases between them. Germline CDR1 reads SGHRS; CDR2 reads YFSETQ. CDR3 length: 16 amino acids. CDR3 DNA sequence: TGCGCCAGCAGCTTGGTGGCCGGGCCTGGGGATGAAAAACTGTTTTTT. Translated: CASSLVAGPGDEKLFF.

This clone was seen more than once but under ten times. The gene calls are TRBV28 and TRBJ1-2, with a weak D call TRBD1 (5 bases). CDR1 and CDR2 from the germline V gene are MDHEN and SYDVKM. CDR3 length: 14 residues. V gave up 7 bases and J gave up 4 bases, with 16 bases separating them. The CDR3 loop reads CASTGASLVYGYTF. The CDR3 coding sequence is TGTGCCAGCACCGGGGCATCGCTAGTCTATGGCTACACCTTC.

The genes are TRBV19 and TRBJ1-2; D is undetermined. This CDR3 region has 15 residues. Germline CDR1 and CDR2: LNHDA and SQIVND (reference sequence). V was shortened by 0 bases and J by 1 base, with 9 bases between the two germline ends. The CDR3 DNA reads as TGTGCCAGTAGTATAGATCTAGGTGGTAACTATGGCTACACCTTC. It yields the protein CASSIDLGGNYGYTF.

The CDR3 spells CASRATGVRETQYF. The CDR3 coding sequence is TGTGCCAGCAGGGCCACAGGGGTTCGGGAGACCCAGTACTTC. This chain links TRBV2 with TRBJ2-5; 7 bases agree with TRBD1. V trimming: 6 bases; J trimming: 5 bases; junction bases outside the gene matches: 9. This CDR3 has 14 amino acids. Germline V CDR1 and CDR2: SNHLY, FYNNEI.

CDR3 DNA: TGTGCTAGTGGTTACGGGGGAGGAGATTCACCCCTCCACTTT. It is translated as CASGYGGGDSPLHF. This rearrangement joins TRBV12-5 to TRBJ1-6; maybe TRBD1 (5 bases). Trimming took 4 bases from V and 8 from J, leaving 12 bases between them. The CDR3 loop spans 14 amino acids. In germline, CDR1 is LGHNT, CDR2 FRNRAP.

This clone appeared a single time. The chain combines TRBV5-6 with TRBJ2-3; D tentatively reads TRBD1 or TRBD2 (6 bases each). Between the trimmed V and J ends, which lost 1 base and 2 bases, there was a span of 14 bases. The CDR3 runs 16 residues. In germline, CDR1 is SGHDT, CDR2 YYEEEE. In DNA form, the CDR3 reads TGTGCCAGCAGCTTGAGGGGGGCCCAGATCACAGATACGCAGTATTTT. It yields the protein CASSLRGAQITDTQYF.

This clone has a single count. CDR3 residues: CASSISGGETQYF. In nucleotides, the CDR3 is TGCGCCAGCAGCATTAGCGGGGGTGAGACCCAGTACTTC. The genes are TRBV5-1 and TRBJ2-5; 9 bases map to TRBD2. The CDR3 runs to 13 residues. Germline V gene sequence: CDR1 SGHRS, CDR2 YFSETQ. V trimming: 4 bases; J trimming: 5 bases; junction bases outside the gene matches: 3.

CDR3 region: CASSQIQGSYEQYF. The DNA of the CDR3 is TGTGCCAGCAGCCAAATACAGGGGTCCTACGAGCAGTACTTC. The chain combines TRBV7-8 with TRBJ2-7, with 7 bases that match TRBD1. Germline V gene sequence: CDR1 SGHVS, CDR2 FQNEAQ. V lost 5 bases and J lost 1; bases outside the gene matches: 5. The CDR3 is 14 amino acids.

The chain uses TRBV28 and TRBJ1-2; no firm D call. Trimming took 3 bases from V and 3 from J, leaving 20 bases between them. This CDR3 is built from 17 residues. Germline V gene sequence: CDR1 MDHEN, CDR2 SYDVKM. CDR3 protein: CASSFPTTPLGDYGYTF. The DNA for the CDR3 is TGTGCCAGCAGTTTTCCTACTACCCCCCTTGGGGACTATGGCTACACCTTC.

The genes are TRBV7-8 and TRBJ2-7; perhaps D is TRBD1 or TRBD2 (8 bases each). There are 16 residues in the CDR3. V was clipped by 1 base and J by 3 bases, with 16 bases between them. Germline lookup yields CDR1 SGHVS and CDR2 FQNEAQ. CDR3 DNA: TGTGCCAGCAGCTTAGTAGCGGGGACAGGATACTACGAGCAGTACTTC. This translates into CASSLVAGTGYYEQYF.

The V call is TRBV4-1, the J call TRBJ1-1, with no clear D. V lost 3 bases, J lost 3 bases, and 20 bases lay in between. The CDR3 spans 17 residues. Germline-derived CDR1 and CDR2 are MGHRA and YSYEKL. The CDR3 protein is CASSHFQFGEVDTEAFF. The CDR3 coding sequence is TGCGCCAGCAGCCATTTCCAATTTGGGGAGGTCGACACTGAAGCTTTCTTT.

The chain joins TRBV27 to TRBJ2-7, with D possibly matching TRBD2 (6 bases). Germline assignment: CDR1 MNHEY and CDR2 SMNVEV (reference sequence). V was clipped by 8 bases and J by 5 bases, with 16 bases between them. The CDR3 is made up of 13 amino acids. The DNA for the CDR3 is TGTGCCAGCCGTAGACGCGGGGAGGACGAGCAGTACTTC. As protein: CASRRRGEDEQYF.

The chain recombines TRBV11-3 with TRBJ2-3; D gene uncertain. Germline CDR1 is SGHNT and CDR2 is YENEEA. Trimming removed 5 bases at V and 7 bases at J, with 13 bases between. The CDR3 runs to 13 residues. CDR3 in DNA: TGTGCCAGCAGCCCTAGACTGAAACATACGCAGTATTTT. Translated: CASSPRLKHTQYF.

The chain has TRBV9 and TRBJ2-1; TRBD2 matches 11 bases. This CDR3 has 17 residues. Losses at the gene ends were 3 bases for V and 5 bases for J; bases not matched to a gene: 10. Germline CDR1 reads SGDLS; CDR2 reads YYNGEE. The chain's CDR3 is CASSGGRLAGLHNEQFF. In nucleotides, the CDR3 is TGTGCCAGCAGCGGAGGGAGACTAGCGGGGCTCCACAATGAGCAGTTCTTC.

This chain connects TRBV5-1 to TRBJ2-2, with D possibly TRBD1 on 5 matching bases. V shed 4 bases and J shed 5 bases, with 9 bases lying between them. The CDR3 has 13 residues. CDR1 and CDR2 from the germline V gene are SGHRS and YFSETQ. The chain's CDR3 is CASSIGQTGELFF. CDR3 coding DNA: TGCGCCAGCAGCATAGGACAAACCGGGGAGCTGTTTTTT.

The V gene is TRBV7-6, the J gene TRBJ2-2; 7 bases align to TRBD2. Germline-derived CDR1 and CDR2 are SGHVS and FNYEAQ. CDR3 length equals 15 residues. V lost 4 bases to trimming and J lost 1 base; unmatched junction nucleotides: 3. Written as DNA, the CDR3 is TGTGCCAGCAGCTACCTAGCGGAGAACACCGGGGAGCTGTTTTTT. Its translation is CASSYLAENTGELFF.